The 30 T cell receptor beta chains listed next were all sequenced from one sample in a study of T cells in Graves' hyperthyroidism and ophthalmopathy. From RNA transcripts, TCR beta CDR3 regions were amplified. With the HTBI primer set, the TCR CDR3 went through a first round of RT-PCR. TCRdb used MiXCR to reprocess the multiplex PCR reads, holding one entry per CDR3 protein. The data show 660,000 or so distinct CDR3 sequences, about 20% seen once. The sample comprised blood. These receptors all stem from a man aged 25-45 years with Graves' ophthalmopathy.

This clonotype was counted only a few times. The rearrangement uses TRBV6-1 and TRBJ1-5, with 7 bases matching TRBD1. The V gene's germline CDR1 is MNHNS and CDR2 SASEGT. Trimming at V came to 7 bases and at J to 4 bases, leaving 16 bases not matched to a gene. This CDR3 contains 17 residues. The CDR3 DNA reads TGTGCCAGCACCCTTCCATGGGCAGGGGGGAGGAATCAGCCCCAGCATTTT. Its translation: CASTLPWAGGRNQPQHF.

The rearrangement joins TRBV20-1 to TRBJ2-5, with a tentative D call TRBD1 (5 bases). The V and J ends lost 4 bases and 0 bases respectively, with 6 bases between them. The length of the CDR3 is 12 residues. Germline values: CDR1 DFQATT, CDR2 SNEGSKA (reference sequence). This chain's CDR3 is CSATGYQETQYF. For the CDR3, the DNA is TGCAGTGCTACAGGGTACCAAGAGACCCAGTACTTC.

This clonotype has a single count. The V gene is TRBV6-5, the J gene TRBJ2-5; possibly TRBD1 for D (6 bases). CDR1 is MNHEY, CDR2 SVGAGI, per germline. CDR3 length equals 15 residues. V lost 4 bases and J lost 1, with 13 bases in between. Here the CDR3 reads CASSFQGTGQETQYF. In nucleotides, the CDR3 is TGTGCCAGCAGTTTTCAGGGGACGGGCCAAGAGACCCAGTACTTC.

The chain links TRBV5-4 to TRBJ1-2; no reliable D call. Looked up from germline, CDR1 is SGHNT and CDR2 is YYREEE (reference sequence). The V gene lost 2 bases and the J gene lost 7 bases, with 12 bases spanning the gap. The CDR3 spans 13 residues. Here the CDR3 DNA reads TGTGCCAGCAGCTTAGGTTCGGTGGTTGGCTACACCTTC. Its protein product is CASSLGSVVGYTF.

The rearrangement links TRBV7-2 to TRBJ1-5; 7 bases agree with TRBD1. This CDR3 contains 14 residues. The junction had 4 bases not matched to a gene; V was cut back by 5 bases and J by 3 bases. Germline V gene data show CDR1 as SGHTA and CDR2 as FQGNSA. The CDR3 nucleotides are TGTGCCAGCAGCACTGGGACAGTCAATCAGCCCCAGCATTTT. It codes for CASSTGTVNQPQHF.

This chain uses TRBV7-9 with TRBJ2-1, with no clear D. V shed 4 bases and J shed 9 bases, with 16 bases lying between them. This CDR3 comprises 14 residues. From germline, CDR1 is SEHNR and CDR2 FQNEAQ (reference sequence). CDR3 in amino acids: CASSSRTIVGEQFF. CDR3 DNA sequence: TGTGCCAGCAGCTCGCGAACCATCGTAGGTGAGCAGTTCTTC.

As for this clonotype: It may be a read error: a sequence one base away is much more abundant. This chain connects TRBV7-3 to TRBJ2-1; no clear D gene. The germline CDR1 and CDR2 sequences are SGHTA and FQGTGA. This CDR3 has 15 residues. The germline V and J ends were trimmed by 5 bases and 1 base, with 12 bases remaining between them. The DNA of the CDR3 is TGTGCCAGCAGCGAAGTAGGGCCGTCCTACAATGAGCAGTTCTTC. It codes for CASSEVGPSYNEQFF.

At least ten counts were recorded for this clonotype. The chain recombines TRBV28 with TRBJ2-1; perhaps D is TRBD1 or TRBD2 (5 bases each). The V gene lost 6 bases and the J gene lost 3 bases, with 15 bases spanning the gap. The CDR3 consists of 15 residues. The germline V gene has CDR1 MDHEN and CDR2 SYDVKM. CDR3 sequence reads: CASSQPGTIYNEQFF. CDR3 in DNA: TGTGCCAGCAGCCAGCCCGGGACCATCTACAATGAGCAGTTCTTC.

This clonotype appeared a single time. The chain combines TRBV20-1 with TRBJ1-5; D unresolved. This CDR3 is 14 amino acids long. Germline V gives CDR1 DFQATT, CDR2 SNEGSKA (reference sequence). V lost 5 bases to trimming and J lost 2 bases, with 13 bases between them. The CDR3 nucleotides read TGCAGTGCTGGGCCCGGATGGGGCAATCAGCCCCAGCATTTT. Protein: CSAGPGWGNQPQHF.

The chain joins TRBV9 to TRBJ2-1; 7 bases match TRBD1. CDR1 and CDR2 (germline): SGDLS, YYNGEE. The CDR3 extends over 15 amino acids. V dropped 3 bases and J dropped 3; count of bases not matched to a gene: 6. The CDR3, as DNA: TGTGCCAGCAGCGCCTCCGGGACAGACTACAATGAGCAGTTCTTC. It encodes CASSASGTDYNEQFF.

The table lists this clonotype with many counts. The gene calls are TRBV20-1 and TRBJ2-1; 10 bases match TRBD2. The germline CDR1 and CDR2 sequences are DFQATT and SNEGSKA (reference sequence). Germline trimming cut 3 bases from V and 5 bases from J; bases unmatched to any gene: 13. This CDR3 spans 17 amino acids. Written as DNA, the CDR3 is TGCAGTGCTAGCCCTCTTGGGGGTAGCGGGAGGAACAATGAGCAGTTCTTC. As protein: CSASPLGGSGRNNEQFF.

This clonotype occurred a few times. This chain links TRBV6-1 with TRBJ2-1; TRBD2 matches at 8 bases. There are 16 residues in the CDR3. CDR1 and CDR2 from the germline V gene are MNHNS and SASEGT. After removal of 6 bases from V and 3 bases from J, the junction contained 10 bases not matched to a gene. The CDR3 nucleotides are TGTGCCAGCAGCCCTCTAAGCGGGAGACTCTACAATGAGCAGTTCTTC. It codes for CASSPLSGRLYNEQFF.

This clonotype was counted a few times. The J gene is TRBJ1-2, the V gene TRBV28; a weak D match, TRBD1 (6 bases). CDR1 MDHEN and CDR2 SYDVKM come from the germline V gene. This CDR3 is built from 16 residues. V was trimmed by 1 base and J by 5 bases, leaving 17 bases between them. CDR3 protein: CASSLFVGALGYGYTF. CDR3 sequence (DNA): TGTGCCAGCAGTTTATTCGTGGGGGCCCTAGGATATGGCTACACCTTC.

V usage is TRBV28 and J usage is TRBJ2-3; 7 nucleotides match TRBD1. V trimming: 4 bases; J trimming: 8 bases; junction bases outside the gene matches: 12. Germline CDR1 and CDR2: MDHEN and SYDVKM. There are 15 residues in the CDR3. CDR3 in amino acids: CASSSRQGIYGTQYF. The CDR3 coding sequence is TGTGCCAGCAGTTCCCGACAGGGTATTTACGGTACGCAGTATTTT.

This clonotype was observed many times. The V and J genes are TRBV11-2 and TRBJ2-1; D may be TRBD1 or TRBD2 (7 bases each). Between the trimmed V and J ends, which lost 1 base and 7 bases, there was a span of 11 bases. This CDR3 comprises 14 residues. The germline V gene encodes CDR1 SGHAT and CDR2 FQNNGV. For the CDR3, the DNA is TGTGCCAGCAGCTTAGGCAGGGGGGGAAATGAGCAGTTCTTC. Its protein product is CASSLGRGGNEQFF.

This clonotype was recorded a few times. The chain recombines TRBV6-1 with TRBJ1-5; the D is unclear. Looked up from germline, CDR1 is MNHNS and CDR2 is SASEGT. The CDR3 covers 15 residues. V dropped 6 bases and J dropped 3 bases, with 15 bases sitting between them. CDR3 amino acids: CASSTHGATNQPQHF. In nucleotides, the CDR3 is TGTGCCAGCAGCACTCACGGAGCTACCAATCAGCCCCAGCATTTT.

The chain has TRBV7-2 and TRBJ1-1; D call uncertain. The length of the CDR3 is 14 residues. Germline V gene data show CDR1 as SGHTA and CDR2 as FQGNSA. Trimming removed 8 bases from V and 10 bases from J, with 23 bases in between. This CDR3 is CASSAVRVSPGAFF. CDR3 DNA sequence: TGTGCCAGCTCAGCGGTACGGGTCTCTCCTGGAGCTTTCTTT.

The gene calls are TRBV19 and TRBJ2-7; TRBD1 agrees at 9 bases. The CDR3 totals 15 residues. Germline-derived CDR1 and CDR2 are LNHDA and SQIVND (reference sequence). Trimming cost V 5 bases and J 2 bases; bases outside gene matches: 7. The CDR3 region has the DNA TGTGCCAGTAGTCTACGGACAGGGGCCCCCTACGAGCAGTACTTC. Translated, it gives CASSLRTGAPYEQYF.

This clonotype was seen a handful of times. The chain couples TRBV6-1 to TRBJ2-5; TRBD1 aligns across 7 bases. Looked up from germline, CDR1 is MNHNS and CDR2 is SASEGT. After removal of 7 bases from V and 1 base from J, the junction contained 9 bases not matched to a gene. The CDR3 runs to 15 residues. CDR3 bases: TGTGCCAGCACCGGGCACAGGGGAATCCAAGAGACCCAGTACTTC. Protein sequence: CASTGHRGIQETQYF.

This clonotype was seen ten or more times. The chain is built from TRBV7-9 and TRBJ1-1; the D gene is possibly TRBD1 (5 bases). V lost 5 bases and J 1 base, leaving 17 bases between the germline ends. CDR1 and CDR2 (germline): SEHNR, FQNEAQ (reference sequence). The CDR3 is made up of 16 amino acids. CDR3 coding DNA: TGTGCCAGCAGCCACCAGGGACTAGCCGGGAACACTGAAGCTTTCTTT. Its protein product is CASSHQGLAGNTEAFF. Together with reference TRBV7-9 and TRBJ1-1, the CDR3 gives the full variable domain: DTGVSQNPRHKITKRGQNVTFRCDPISEHNRLYWYRQTLGQGPEFLTYFQNEAQLEKSRLLSDRFSAERPKGSFSTLEIQRTEQGDSAMYLCASSHQGLAGNTEAFFGQGTRLTVV.

The table lists this clonotype with a few counts. This chain connects TRBV15 to TRBJ1-5; D unclear. CDR1 LNHNV and CDR2 YYDKDF come from the germline V gene (reference sequence). This CDR3 spans 15 amino acids. Trimming stripped 2 bases from V and 0 bases from J, with 8 bases between. The CDR3 DNA follows: TGTGCCACCAGCAGACAATATAATAGCAATCAGCCCCAGCATTTT. It specifies CATSRQYNSNQPQHF.

This clonotype appeared a few times. The chain combines TRBV12-3 or TRBV12-4 with TRBJ2-1, with 7 nucleotides matching TRBD2. The CDR3 is made up of 15 amino acids. Trimming cost V 5 bases and J 2 bases; bases outside gene matches: 6. CDR3 amino acids: CASSDGRTPYNEQFF. For the CDR3, the DNA is TGTGCCAGCAGTGACGGGAGGACACCCTACAATGAGCAGTTCTTC.

Turning to this clonotype: This clone may be a read error of a much larger clone one base away. The V gene is TRBV6-1, the J gene TRBJ2-7; perhaps D is TRBD1 or TRBD2 (5 bases each). V gave up 5 bases and J gave up 9 bases, with 20 bases separating them. Germline values: CDR1 MNHNS, CDR2 SASEGT. CDR3 length: 14 residues. The CDR3 loop is CASSRANRLSGQYF. The CDR3 DNA reads TGTGCCAGCAGTAGAGCGAACAGGTTAAGCGGGCAGTACTTC.

By frequency in the sample, this clonotype is medium-sized (0.01 to 0.1%). The V gene is TRBV28, the J gene TRBJ1-1; no firm D call. V dropped 5 bases and J dropped 4 bases, with 17 bases sitting between them. CDR1 is MDHEN and CDR2 is SYDVKM in the germline V gene. The CDR3 length is 15 residues. In DNA form, the CDR3 reads TGTGCCAGCAGTCCGGAAATCGGGGTGAGCACTGAAGCTTTCTTT. It codes for CASSPEIGVSTEAFF.

This clonotype was counted many times. The chain is built from TRBV28 and TRBJ2-3; the D gene is possibly TRBD2 (6 bases). V lost 3 bases to trimming and J lost 5 bases, with 12 bases between them. The length of the CDR3 is 14 residues. The germline V gene encodes CDR1 MDHEN and CDR2 SYDVKM. In DNA, the CDR3 is TGTGCCAGCAGTTTGGAGGGGATCCGAGATACGCAGTATTTT. Protein product: CASSLEGIRDTQYF.

The chain joins TRBV28 to TRBJ2-7; D tentatively reads TRBD1 or TRBD2 (6 bases each). The V gene's germline CDR1 is MDHEN and CDR2 SYDVKM. CDR3 length: 15 residues. The V and J ends lost 4 bases and 2 bases respectively, with 15 bases between them. This CDR3 reads CASSSGGQVPYEQYF. Written as DNA, the CDR3 is TGTGCCAGCAGTTCCGGGGGCCAGGTCCCCTACGAGCAGTACTTC.

This clonotype was counted many times. The DNA for the CDR3 is TGTGCCAGCAGCCACGACAGGGGATACTACGAGCAGTACTTC. Translation: CASSHDRGYYEQYF. The V and J genes are TRBV7-8 and TRBJ2-7; 8 bases agree with TRBD1. Germline values: CDR1 SGHVS, CDR2 FQNEAQ. The CDR3 is made up of 14 amino acids. V shed 5 bases and J 3 bases; nucleotides not matched to a gene: 6.

There are many counts of this clonotype. The rearrangement joins TRBV11-2 to TRBJ2-1; D remains unclear. This CDR3 contains 16 residues. Deletions cut 5 bases from V and 4 bases from J, with 18 bases between. Germline assignment: CDR1 SGHAT and CDR2 FQNNGV. CDR3 loop: CASSTRAPLTYNEQFF. The CDR3 region has the DNA TGTGCCAGCAGCACCCGAGCTCCTCTCACTTACAATGAGCAGTTCTTC.

The chain has TRBV4-1 and TRBJ2-7; 7 nucleotides agree with TRBD2. CDR1 is MGHRA, CDR2 YSYEKL, per germline. V dropped 4 bases and J dropped 3; count of bases not matched to a gene: 9. This CDR3 contains 15 residues. The CDR3 DNA sequence: TGCGCCAGCAGCCTCGCTAGCGGTCCCCACTACGAGCAGTACTTC. It codes for CASSLASGPHYEQYF.

At least ten counts were recorded for this clonotype. The chain couples TRBV6-2 or TRBV6-3 to TRBJ2-7; D ambiguous. The CDR3 is made up of 13 amino acids. Deletions cut 0 bases from V and 4 bases from J, with 7 bases between. The germline gives CDR1 MNHEY, CDR2 SVGEGT. The CDR3 loop is CASSYSTSYEQYF. CDR3 in DNA: TGTGCCAGCAGTTACTCGACGTCTTACGAGCAGTACTTC.